This TCR beta chain stems from a study of blood T cells in healthy people across ages. Germline V gene lookup returns CDR1 SGHDT and CDR2 YYEEEE. This CDR3 comprises 13 residues. V was trimmed by 4 bases and J by 4 bases, leaving 11 bases between them. It was with a sample-barcoded 5' primer and a J-beta primer mix that a second PCR of roughly 7 to 12 cycles was run. Each CDR3 protein is one row after TCRdb ran MiXCR on the 5' RACE reads. The profile shows under 800,000 distinct CDR3 sequences, roughly 47% of them singletons. The table lists this clonotype with a few counts. This chain uses TRBV5-6 with TRBJ1-2; possibly TRBD1 for D (6 bases). The sequence was collected from a woman in her sixties in good health. The sequenced sample was blood. DNA for the CDR3: TGTGCCAGCAGCCTCGGGACAACCTATGGCTACACCTTC. Amino acid sequence: CASSLGTTYGYTF.